This T cell receptor (beta chain) was captured in a study of T-cell reconstitution after alpha-beta-depleted transplantation in children. This clonotype has just a few counts. This sample's TCRbeta library carried unique molecular identifier barcodes. TCRdb fed the PCR reads into MiXCR, producing one record per CDR3 protein. The sample has about 830,000 distinct CDR3 sequences, approximately 15% seen once. This sequence originates from a male patient aged 10 to 17 who had a stem cell transplant for acute lymphoblastic leukemia, so the T cells may come from the graft donor. Sequencing was performed on PBMCs, mostly from graft donor cells, taken 360 days after TCRalphabeta/CD19-depleted stem cell transplant.

Here the CDR3 reads CSAKVAGLTRNEQFF. The CDR3 DNA reads as TGCAGTGCTAAGGTTGCGGGGCTCACACGGAATGAGCAGTTCTTC. V gene TRBV20-1 combines with J gene TRBJ2-1; perhaps TRBD2 as D (6 bases). The length of the CDR3 is 15 residues. The V gene lost 4 bases and the J gene lost 7 bases, with 20 bases spanning the gap. Per the germline V gene, CDR1 is DFQATT and CDR2 is SNEGSKA (reference sequence).